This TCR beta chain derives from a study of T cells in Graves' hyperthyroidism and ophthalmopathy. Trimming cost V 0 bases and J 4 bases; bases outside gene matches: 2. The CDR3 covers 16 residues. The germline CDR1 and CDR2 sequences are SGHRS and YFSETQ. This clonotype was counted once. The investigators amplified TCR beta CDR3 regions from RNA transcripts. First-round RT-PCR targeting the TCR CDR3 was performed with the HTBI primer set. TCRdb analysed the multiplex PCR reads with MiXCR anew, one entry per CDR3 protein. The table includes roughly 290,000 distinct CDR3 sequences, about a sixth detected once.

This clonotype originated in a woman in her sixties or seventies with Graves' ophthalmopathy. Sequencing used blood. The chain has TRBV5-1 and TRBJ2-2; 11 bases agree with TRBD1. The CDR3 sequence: CASSLAGTGGTGELFF. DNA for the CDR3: TGCGCCAGCAGCTTGGCGGGGACAGGGGGCACCGGGGAGCTGTTTTTT.